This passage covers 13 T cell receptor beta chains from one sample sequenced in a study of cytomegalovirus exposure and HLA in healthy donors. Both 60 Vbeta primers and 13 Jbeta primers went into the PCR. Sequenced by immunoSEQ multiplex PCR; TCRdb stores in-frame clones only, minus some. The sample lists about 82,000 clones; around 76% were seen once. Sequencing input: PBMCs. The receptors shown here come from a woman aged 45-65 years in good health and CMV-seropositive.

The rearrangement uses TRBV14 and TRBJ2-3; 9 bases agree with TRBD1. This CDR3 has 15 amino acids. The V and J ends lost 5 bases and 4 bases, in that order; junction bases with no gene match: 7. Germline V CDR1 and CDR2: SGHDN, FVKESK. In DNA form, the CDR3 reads TGTGCCAGCAGCAGACAGACAGGGGGGGCAGATACGCAGTATTTT. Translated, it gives CASSRQTGGADTQYF.

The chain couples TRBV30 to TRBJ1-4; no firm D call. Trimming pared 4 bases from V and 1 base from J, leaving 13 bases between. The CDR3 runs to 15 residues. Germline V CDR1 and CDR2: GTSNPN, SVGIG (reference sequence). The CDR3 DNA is TGTGCCTGGACCCCGGGGAGGGAAACTAATGAAAAACTGTTTTTT. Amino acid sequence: CAWTPGRETNEKLFF.

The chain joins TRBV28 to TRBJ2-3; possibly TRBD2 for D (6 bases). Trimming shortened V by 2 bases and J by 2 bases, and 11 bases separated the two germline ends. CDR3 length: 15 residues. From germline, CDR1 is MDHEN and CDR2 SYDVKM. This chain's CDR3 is CASSLGAGPTDTQYF. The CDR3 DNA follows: TGTGCCAGCAGTTTAGGGGCGGGGCCCACAGATACGCAGTATTTT. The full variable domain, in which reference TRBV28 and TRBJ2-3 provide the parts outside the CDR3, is DVKVTQSSRYLVKRTGEKVFLECVQDMDHENMFWYRQDPGLGLRLIYFSYDVKMKEKGDIPEGYSVSREKKERFSLILESASTNQTSMYLCASSLGAGPTDTQYFGPGTRLTVL.

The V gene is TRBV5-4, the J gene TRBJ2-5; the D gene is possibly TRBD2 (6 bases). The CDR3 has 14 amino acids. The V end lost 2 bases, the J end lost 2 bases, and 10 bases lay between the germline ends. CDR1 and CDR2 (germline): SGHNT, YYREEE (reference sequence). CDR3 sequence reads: CASSLAGSQETQYF. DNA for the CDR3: TGTGCCAGCAGCTTAGCCGGGAGTCAAGAGACCCAGTACTTC. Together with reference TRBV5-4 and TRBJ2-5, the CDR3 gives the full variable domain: ETGVTQSPTHLIKTRGQQVTLRCSSQSGHNTVSWYQQALGQGPQFIFQYYREEENGRGNFPPRFSGLQFPNYSSELNVNALELDDSALYLCASSLAGSQETQYFGPGTRLLVL.

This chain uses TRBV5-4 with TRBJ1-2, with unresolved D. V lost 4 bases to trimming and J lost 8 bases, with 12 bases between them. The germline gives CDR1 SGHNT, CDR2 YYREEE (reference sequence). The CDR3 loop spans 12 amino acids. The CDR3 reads CASSLDGRGYTF. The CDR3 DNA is TGTGCCAGCAGCCTAGACGGTAGAGGCTACACCTTC.

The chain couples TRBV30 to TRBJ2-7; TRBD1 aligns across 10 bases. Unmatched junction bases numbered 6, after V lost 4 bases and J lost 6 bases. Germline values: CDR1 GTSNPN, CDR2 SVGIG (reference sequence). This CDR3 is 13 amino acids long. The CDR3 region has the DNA TGTGCCTGGAACAGGGACAGGGGCTTCGAGCAGTACTTC. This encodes CAWNRDRGFEQYF.

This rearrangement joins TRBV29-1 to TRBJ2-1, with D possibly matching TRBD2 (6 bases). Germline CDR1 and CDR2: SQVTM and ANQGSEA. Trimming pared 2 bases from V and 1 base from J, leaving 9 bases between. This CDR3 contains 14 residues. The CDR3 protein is CSVESAGSYNEQFF. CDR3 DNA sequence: TGCAGCGTTGAAAGCGCGGGGTCCTACAATGAGCAGTTCTTC.

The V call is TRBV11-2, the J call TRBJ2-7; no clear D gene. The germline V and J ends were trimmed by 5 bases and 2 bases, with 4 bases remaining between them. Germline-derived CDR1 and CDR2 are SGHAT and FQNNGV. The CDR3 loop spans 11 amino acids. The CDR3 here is CASSNTYEQYF. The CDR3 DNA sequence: TGTGCCAGCAGCAACACCTACGAGCAGTACTTC.

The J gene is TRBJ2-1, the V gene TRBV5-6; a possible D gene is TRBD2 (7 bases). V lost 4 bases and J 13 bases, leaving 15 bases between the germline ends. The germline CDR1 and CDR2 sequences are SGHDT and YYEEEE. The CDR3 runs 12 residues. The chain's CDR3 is CASSQGGAEQFF. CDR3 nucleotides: TGTGCCAGCAGCCAAGGGGGGGCAGAACAGTTCTTC.

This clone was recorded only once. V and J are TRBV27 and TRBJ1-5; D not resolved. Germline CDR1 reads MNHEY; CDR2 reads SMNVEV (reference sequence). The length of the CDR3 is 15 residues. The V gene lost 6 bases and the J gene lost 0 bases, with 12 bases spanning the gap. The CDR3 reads CASSSGTVSNQPQHF. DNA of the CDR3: TGTGCCAGCAGCTCGGGAACAGTTAGCAATCAGCCCCAGCATTTT.

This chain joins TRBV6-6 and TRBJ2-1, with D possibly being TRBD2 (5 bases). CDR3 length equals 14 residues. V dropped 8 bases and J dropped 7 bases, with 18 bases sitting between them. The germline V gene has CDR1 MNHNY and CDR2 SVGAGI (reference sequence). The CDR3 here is CASGLSGKGNEQFF. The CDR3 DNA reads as TGTGCCAGCGGACTCAGCGGCAAAGGGAATGAGCAGTTCTTC.

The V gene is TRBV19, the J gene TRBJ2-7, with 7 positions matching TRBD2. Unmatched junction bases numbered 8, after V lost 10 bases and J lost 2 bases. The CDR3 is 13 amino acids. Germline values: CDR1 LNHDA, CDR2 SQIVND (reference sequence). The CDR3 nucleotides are TGTGCCACAGCACCCGGGACTACCTACGAGCAGTACTTC. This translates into CATAPGTTYEQYF.

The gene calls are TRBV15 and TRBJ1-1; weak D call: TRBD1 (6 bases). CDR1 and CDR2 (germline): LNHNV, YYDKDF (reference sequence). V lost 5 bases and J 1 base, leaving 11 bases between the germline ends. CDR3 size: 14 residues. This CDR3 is CATSLDRQNTEAFF. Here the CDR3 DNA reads TGTGCCACCAGCTTGGACAGACAGAACACTGAAGCTTTCTTT.